A selection of T cell receptor beta chains follows, all from one sample in a study of a mutant IDH1 vaccine in newly diagnosed glioma. These TCRs' antigens remain unknown. Method: immunoSEQ multiplex PCR; TCRdb's copy keeps in-frame clones and lacks some. The table has 90,000 to 100,000 clones, 89% seen once. The sequencing here drew on PBMCs, taken from a glioma patient whose treatment included an IDH1 peptide vaccine. The receptor source for this set is a woman between 45 and 65 years old with glioma. The CDR3 runs from the conserved cysteine through the conserved F or W. A D gene is named only where the DNA matches it firmly. A clone size is listed for some rows: how often the clone was seen (once, few, many), or a class if it is expanded.

size | D | J | V | DNA | CDR3
NA | NA | TRBJ2-1 | TRBV5-8 | TGTGCCAGCAGCTTGATGCAGGGGGGTAATGAGCAGTTCTTC | CASSLMQGGNEQFF
NA | TRBD1 | TRBJ2-1 | TRBV10-3 | TGTGCCATCAGCCGGGACAGGGGAAGTATTGAGCAGTTCTTC | CAISRDRGSIEQFF
NA | TRBD1 | TRBJ2-1 | TRBV29-1 | TGCAGCGCACCGGGACAGGGGATGAATGAGCAGTTCTTC | CSAPGQGMNEQFF
NA | TRBD1 | TRBJ1-2 | TRBV10-2 | TGCGCCAGCAGTGCCCGGGACAGGTTGTTCTATGGCTACACCTTC | CASSARDRLFYGYTF
NA | TRBD1 | TRBJ1-1 | TRBV10-3 | TGTGCCATCAGTGAGTTCCGGGACAGGGGGCTGAACACTGAAGCTTTCTTT | CAISEFRDRGLNTEAFF
NA | TRBD1 | TRBJ1-2 | TRBV28 | TGTGCCAGCAGTTTCAGGGACAGGTACGGCTATGGCTACACCTTC | CASSFRDRYGYGYTF
NA | TRBD2 | TRBJ2-1 | TRBV6-5 | TGTGCCAGCAGTCCCACGGAGCTAGCGGTCTGGGAGCAGTTCTTC | CASSPTELAVWEQFF
NA | NA | TRBJ2-1 | TRBV28 | TGTGCCAGCGGACTACAGGGTGTCCACAATGAGCAGTTCTTC | CASGLQGVHNEQFF
NA | TRBD1 | TRBJ2-1 | TRBV7-2 | TGTGCCAGCAGCCTACAGGGGAGAAGGGGCAATGAGCAGTTCTTC | CASSLQGRRGNEQFF
few | TRBD1 | TRBJ2-1 | TRBV27 | TGTGCCAGCAGTCGCCCCCAGGGGGCCTACAATGAGCAGTTCTTC | CASSRPQGAYNEQFF
NA | NA | TRBJ1-1 | TRBV5-1 | TGCGCCAGCAGTTTTGCCAGGGATCGCACTGAAGCTTTCTTT | CASSFARDRTEAFF
NA | TRBD2 | TRBJ2-7 | TRBV30 | TGTGCCTGGGCTAGCGGGAGTAAAGAGCAGTACTTC | CAWASGSKEQYF
NA | TRBD1 | TRBJ1-5 | TRBV27 | TGTGCCAGCAAAGGACAGGCGGATCAGCCCCAGCATTTT | CASKGQADQPQHF
NA | NA | TRBJ1-1 | TRBV5-1 | TGCGCCAGCAGCTTGGTGGGCAGACCGAACACTGAAGCTTTCTTT | CASSLVGRPNTEAFF
NA | NA | TRBJ1-5 | TRBV18 | TGTGCCAGCTCACCAGGTAACAATCAGCCCCAGCATTTT | CASSPGNNQPQHF
NA | NA | TRBJ2-7 | TRBV4-2 | TGTGCCAGCAGCCAAGCAGGTCCGCGTCCCTACGAGCAGTACTTC | CASSQAGPRPYEQYF
NA | NA | TRBJ2-1 | TRBV11-2 | TGTGCCAGCAGCTTAAGATCCTACAATGAGCAGTTCTTC | CASSLRSYNEQFF
NA | NA | TRBJ2-3 | TRBV5-1 | TGCGCCAGCAGCTTGGCCGGGGGCACAGATACGCAGTATTTT | CASSLAGGTDTQYF
NA | TRBD2 | TRBJ2-7 | TRBV7-6 | TGTGCCAGCAGCCCGCCGGGGGGGGCTGGATCCTACGAGCAGTACTTC | CASSPPGGAGSYEQYF
NA | TRBD2 | TRBJ2-1 | TRBV5-1 | TGCGCCAGCAGCTCCGCGGGGGGGACCTACAATGAGCAGTTCTTC | CASSSAGGTYNEQFF
NA | TRBD1 | TRBJ1-6 | TRBV18 | TGTGCCAGCTCATCCCGTGACAGGGGCGGGGGCTATAATTCACCCCTCCACTTT | CASSSRDRGGGYNSPLHF
NA | NA | TRBJ1-3 | TRBV18 | TGTGCCAGCTCACCACCGTCCCCCGAACCGGACACCATATATTTT | CASSPPSPEPDTIYF
NA | TRBD1 | TRBJ1-3 | TRBV6-5 | TGTGCCAGCAGGCAGGGGGCGAGGGGAAACACCATATATTTT | CASRQGARGNTIYF
NA | NA | TRBJ1-3 | TRBV6-1 | TGTGCCAGCAGGGTCATAGTCTCTGGAAACACCATATATTTT | CASRVIVSGNTIYF
NA | TRBD2 | TRBJ2-5 | TRBV5-1 | TGCGCCAGCAGCTTGGGTCTAGCGGTAGAGACCCAGTACTTC | CASSLGLAVETQYF
NA | TRBD2 | TRBJ2-1 | TRBV30 | TGTGCCTGGAGTCGGGGACTACCCTACAATGAGCAGTTCTTC | CAWSRGLPYNEQFF
once | TRBD2 | TRBJ2-1 | TRBV7-3 | TGTGCCAGCAGCTTGACGGGAGGGCCCGGGCATGAGCAGTTCTTC | CASSLTGGPGHEQFF
NA | TRBD1 | TRBJ1-1 | TRBV5-1 | TGCGCCAGCAGCCCGCCAGGGGGCACTGAAGCTTTCTTT | CASSPPGGTEAFF
NA | TRBD2 | TRBJ2-1 | TRBV9 | TGTGCCAGCAGTGAGCCGGGACTAGCGGGAGTCACTGAGCAGTTCTTC | CASSEPGLAGVTEQFF
NA | NA | TRBJ2-5 | TRBV5-4 | TGTGCCAGCAGCTTGTGGCGAAGGGAGACCCAGTACTTC | CASSLWRRETQYF
NA | NA | TRBJ2-3 | TRBV21-1 | TGTGCCAGACGGCCGTGGCGGGGAAGATACACAGATACGCAGTATTTT | CARRPWRGRYTDTQYF
NA | TRBD2 | TRBJ2-1 | TRBV10-1 | TGCGCCAGCATCGCCGGGGGGAGGGTGTCCTACAATGAGCAGTTCTTC | CASIAGGRVSYNEQFF